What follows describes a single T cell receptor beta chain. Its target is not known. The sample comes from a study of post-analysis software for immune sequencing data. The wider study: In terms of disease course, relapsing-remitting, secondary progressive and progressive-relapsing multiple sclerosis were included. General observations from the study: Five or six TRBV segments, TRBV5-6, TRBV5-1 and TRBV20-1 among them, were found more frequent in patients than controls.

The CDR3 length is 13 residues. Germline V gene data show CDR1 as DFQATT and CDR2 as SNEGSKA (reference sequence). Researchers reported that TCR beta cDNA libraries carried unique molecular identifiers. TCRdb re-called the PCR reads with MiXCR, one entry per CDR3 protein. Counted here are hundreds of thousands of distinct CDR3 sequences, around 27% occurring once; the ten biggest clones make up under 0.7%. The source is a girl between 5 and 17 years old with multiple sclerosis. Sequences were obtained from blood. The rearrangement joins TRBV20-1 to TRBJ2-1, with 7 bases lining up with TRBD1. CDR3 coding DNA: TGCAGCCTTCCGGGACAGCTCTACAATGAGCAGTTCTTC. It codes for CSLPGQLYNEQFF.